Listed here are 30 T cell receptor beta chains from one sample, sequenced in a study of T-cell memory formation after mild COVID-19. Using its own MiXCR run on the 5' RACE reads, TCRdb lists one record per CDR3 protein. The sample contains more than 100,000 distinct CDR3 sequences, about 6% of which appear only once. Sequences were obtained from PBMCs or a T cell subset sorted from them (not recorded which). The receptors were sampled from an adult woman who had mild COVID-19 (a few samples of this study predate the infection). Cell type and time point are not known.

This clonotype was detected a few times. The genes are TRBV12-3 or TRBV12-4 and TRBJ2-7; D unresolved. CDR3 length: 12 residues. The germline V and J ends were trimmed by 6 bases and 7 bases, with 13 bases remaining between them. CDR3 protein: CASSLPIQEQYF. As DNA, the CDR3 is TGTGCCAGCAGCCTGCCGATCCAGGAGCAGTACTTC.

The chain employs TRBV24-1 and TRBJ2-1; a possible D gene is TRBD2 (5 bases). Germline V lookup: CDR1 KGHDR, CDR2 SFDVKD. Trimming took 9 bases from V and 1 from J, leaving 9 bases between them. The CDR3 contains 13 residues. Written as DNA, the CDR3 is TGTGCCACCCGAGGGCCATCCTACAATGAGCAGTTCTTC. This sequence encodes CATRGPSYNEQFF.

V gene TRBV29-1 combines with J gene TRBJ1-1; the D is unclear. From germline, CDR1 is SQVTM and CDR2 ANQGSEA. V was pared by 4 bases and J by 4 bases, with 10 bases between. CDR3 size: 12 residues. The DNA for the CDR3 is TGCAGCGTTGTGCAGAAGGGCACTGAAGCTTTCTTT. This gives the protein CSVVQKGTEAFF.

This clonotype was observed at least ten times. This chain joins TRBV20-1 and TRBJ2-5, with 7 bases lining up with TRBD1. After removal of 2 bases from V and 6 bases from J, the junction contained 3 bases not matched to a gene. Germline values: CDR1 DFQATT, CDR2 SNEGSKA (reference sequence). There are 12 residues in the CDR3. The CDR3 nucleotides read TGCAGTGCTAGACCGGGACAGAAGACCCAGTACTTC. Its protein product is CSARPGQKTQYF.

In this sample, this clonotype turned up a few times. This rearrangement joins TRBV20-1 to TRBJ1-5, with D unclear. The CDR3 is 17 residues long. V lost 0 bases and J lost 1, with 16 bases in between. The germline V gene has CDR1 DFQATT and CDR2 SNEGSKA (reference sequence). In DNA, the CDR3 is TGCAGTGCTAGAGACCCATCCGGAGGAGGGAGCAATCAGCCCCAGCATTTT. Amino acid sequence: CSARDPSGGGSNQPQHF.

The chain has TRBV7-6 and TRBJ2-5; 15 bases fit TRBD2. Germline-derived CDR1 and CDR2 are SGHVS and FNYEAQ. Germline trimming cut 5 bases from V and 4 bases from J; bases unmatched to any gene: 14. This CDR3 spans 19 amino acids. CDR3 loop: CASSLRTSGGALKLETQYF. CDR3 in DNA: TGTGCCAGCAGCCTCCGGACTAGCGGGGGGGCCCTGAAGCTAGAGACCCAGTACTTC.

This clonotype has a handful of counts. This chain joins TRBV20-1 and TRBJ2-3; D gene unclear. The V end was cut by 6 bases, the J end by 6 bases, with 7 bases between. There are 10 residues in the CDR3. Germline V gene lookup returns CDR1 DFQATT and CDR2 SNEGSKA (reference sequence). CDR3 DNA: TGCAGTGCCAAGAGGGATACGCAGTATTTT. Residues: CSAKRDTQYF.

The chain is built from TRBV20-1 and TRBJ1-1; unclear D gene. The V end lost 4 bases, the J end lost 1 base, and 16 bases lay between the germline ends. Per germline, CDR1 DFQATT and CDR2 SNEGSKA (reference sequence). This CDR3 region has 15 residues. CDR3 residues: CSATPAVAANTEAFF. In DNA form, the CDR3 reads TGCAGTGCTACTCCCGCTGTGGCAGCGAACACTGAAGCTTTCTTT.

This clonotype was picked up many times. The CDR3 is CASSLLVSADEAFF. In nucleotides, the CDR3 is TGCGCCAGCAGCTTGTTAGTGTCGGCGGATGAAGCTTTCTTT. The chain joins TRBV5-1 to TRBJ1-1; D unresolved. The CDR3 extends over 14 amino acids. Trimming removed 1 base at V and 7 bases at J, with 14 bases between. CDR1 and CDR2 (germline): SGHRS, YFSETQ.

This clonotype was observed a handful of times. J is TRBJ2-7 and V is TRBV5-1; D gene ambiguous. Trimming cost V 5 bases and J 0 bases, with 15 bases left between them. The CDR3 totals 15 residues. Germline V gene data show CDR1 as SGHRS and CDR2 as YFSETQ. In DNA, the CDR3 is TGCGCCAGCAGTCCGGACGGGTTATCCTCCTACGAGCAGTACTTC. It yields the protein CASSPDGLSSYEQYF. The whole variable domain, remainder taken from reference TRBV5-1 and TRBJ2-7, is KAGVTQTPRYLIKTRGQQVTLSCSPISGHRSVSWYQQTPGQGLQFLFEYFSETQRNKGNFPGRFSGRQFSNSRSEMNVSTLELGDSALYLCASSPDGLSSYEQYFGPGTRLTVT.

V is TRBV12-3 or TRBV12-4 and J is TRBJ1-5; D possibly corresponds to TRBD1 (5 bases). Between the trimmed V and J ends, which lost 3 bases and 2 bases, there was a span of 11 bases. The CDR3 is 15 residues long. CDR3 residues: CASSFLGTGNQPQHF. The CDR3 DNA reads TGTGCCAGCAGTTTTTTAGGGACGGGCAATCAGCCCCAGCATTTT.

This clonotype was observed a handful of times. V is TRBV25-1 and J is TRBJ2-3; 9 bases fit TRBD1. CDR3 size: 16 residues. Germline values: CDR1 MGHDK, CDR2 SYGVNS. Germline trimming cut 4 bases from V and 4 bases from J; bases unmatched to any gene: 9. CDR3 sequence reads: CASSVTGTGLADTQYF. The CDR3 region has the DNA TGTGCCAGCAGTGTTACTGGGACAGGGCTCGCAGATACGCAGTATTTT.

This sequence joins TRBV4-2 and TRBJ1-1, with TRBD1 matching 12 bases. This CDR3 has 18 amino acids. Germline V lookup: CDR1 LGHNA, CDR2 YNFKEQ. V trimming: 4 bases; J trimming: 5 bases; junction bases outside the gene matches: 14. The CDR3 region is CASSRGAGTGGQRTEAFF. CDR3 nucleotides: TGTGCCAGCAGCCGGGGGGCGGGGACAGGGGGCCAACGGACTGAAGCTTTCTTT.

This clonotype showed up just a few times. The rearrangement joins TRBV12-3 or TRBV12-4 to TRBJ1-6, with 9 bases matching TRBD1. V was clipped by 6 bases and J by 10 bases; unmatched bases: 7. The CDR3 contains 14 residues. The CDR3 reads CASSVDRGLSPLHF. The CDR3, as DNA: TGTGCCAGCAGCGTGGACAGGGGCTTGTCACCCCTCCACTTT.

In this sample, this clonotype turned up many times. V is TRBV27 and J is TRBJ1-5, with D perhaps TRBD1 (5 bases). Germline values: CDR1 MNHEY, CDR2 SMNVEV (reference sequence). V shed 5 bases and J shed 1 base, with 12 bases lying between them. The CDR3 covers 15 residues. The CDR3 loop reads CASSQGRLSNQPQHF. The CDR3 nucleotides read TGTGCCAGCAGTCAGGGTCGGTTGAGCAATCAGCCCCAGCATTTT.

The table lists this clonotype with a few counts. One junction end disagrees with the germline gene, perhaps due to a read error. The J gene is TRBJ2-3, the V gene TRBV24-1; no firm D call. Looked up from germline, CDR1 is KGHDR and CDR2 is SFDVKD. This CDR3 spans 14 amino acids. CDR3: CATRGTGPTHTQYF. CDR3 DNA: TGTGCCACCAGGGGAACCGGTCCCACACATACGCAGTATTTT.

This clonotype was recorded a few times. V gene TRBV24-1 combines with J gene TRBJ2-4; TRBD2 matches 7 bases. This CDR3 has 15 residues. After removal of 2 bases from V and 6 bases from J, the junction contained 6 bases not matched to a gene. From germline, CDR1 is KGHDR and CDR2 SFDVKD. Here the CDR3 reads CATSDSRGERNIQYF. The DNA for the CDR3 is TGTGCCACCAGTGATTCCCGGGGGGAGAGAAACATTCAGTACTTC.

This clonotype is termed medium-sized. At one end, the junction sequence differs from germline, possibly due to a read error. This chain joins TRBV5-1 and TRBJ2-7; TRBD2 matches 7 bases. Germline values: CDR1 SGHRS, CDR2 YFSETQ. CDR3 length: 14 amino acids. The DNA of the CDR3 is TGTGCCAGCAGCTTAGGCGGGAGCTCCTACGAGCAGTACTTC. Translating gives CASSLGGSSYEQYF.

V and J are TRBV29-1 and TRBJ2-7, with D perhaps matching TRBD2 (5 bases). CDR3 length: 13 amino acids. V lost 7 bases, J lost 6 bases, and 19 bases lay in between. Germline CDR1 reads SQVTM; CDR2 reads ANQGSEA. CDR3 DNA sequence: TGCAGCGGATCGATAGCCCCGGGGAGCGAGCAGTACTTC. This gives the protein CSGSIAPGSEQYF.

This clonotype was counted ten times or more. The rearrangement links TRBV18 to TRBJ2-7; TRBD2 matches at 9 bases. The CDR3 has 17 residues. Germline assignment: CDR1 KGHSH and CDR2 LQKENI. After removal of 2 bases from V and 1 base from J, the junction contained 9 bases not matched to a gene. The CDR3 DNA reads TGTGCCAGCTCACCAAGTCTCCTAGCGGGACCATCCTACGAGCAGTACTTC. It yields the protein CASSPSLLAGPSYEQYF. Full variable domain (outside the CDR3, taken from reference TRBV18 and TRBJ2-7): NAGVMQNPRHLVRRRGQEARLRCSPMKGHSHVYWYRQLPEEGLKFMVYLQKENIIDESGMPKERFSAEFPKEGPSILRIQQVVRGDSAAYFCASSPSLLAGPSYEQYFGPGTRLTVT.

The chain has TRBV11-2 and TRBJ2-3, with D perhaps TRBD1 or TRBD2 (5 bases each). Germline CDR1 SGHAT, CDR2 FQNNGV. The CDR3 has 18 residues. Trimming stripped 0 bases from V and 2 bases from J, with 18 bases between. In DNA form, the CDR3 reads TGTGCCAGCAGCTTAGAAGCCCCCCCGGGGCCTGTCACAGATACGCAGTATTTT. Translating gives CASSLEAPPGPVTDTQYF. The entire variable domain, with the rest obtained from reference TRBV11-2 and TRBJ2-3, is as follows: EAGVAQSPRYKIIEKRQSVAFWCNPISGHATLYWYQQILGQGPKLLIQFQNNGVVDDSQLPKDRFSAERLKGVDSTLKIQPAKLEDSAVYLCASSLEAPPGPVTDTQYFGPGTRLTVL.

J is TRBJ1-2 and V is TRBV3-1; 8 positions match TRBD1. In germline, CDR1 is LGHDT, CDR2 YNNKEL (reference sequence). V shed 7 bases, J shed 4 bases, and the junction held 11 bases outside the gene matches. CDR3 length: 15 amino acids. The CDR3 is CASTLSDRGGYGYTF. The CDR3 nucleotides are TGTGCCAGCACCTTATCCGACAGGGGAGGCTATGGCTACACCTTC.

This clonotype has a count of ten or more. CDR3: CASSRGGASTEAFF. In nucleotides, the CDR3 is TGTGCCAGCAGCAGAGGGGGGGCTAGCACTGAAGCTTTCTTT. The chain recombines TRBV6-5 with TRBJ1-1; a weak D match, TRBD1 (6 bases). The V gene lost 6 bases and the J gene lost 4 bases, with 15 bases spanning the gap. The CDR3 has 14 residues. Germline V CDR1 and CDR2: MNHEY, SVGAGI.

The sample holds a few counts of this clonotype. The chain combines TRBV29-1 with TRBJ2-1; 7 bases match TRBD2. Germline CDR1 is SQVTM and CDR2 is ANQGSEA. Trimming removed 6 bases from V and 9 bases from J; junction bases left unmatched: 11. The CDR3 has 13 amino acids. CDR3 in amino acids: CSVDRALAGEQFF. The DNA for the CDR3 is TGCAGCGTCGATCGAGCGTTAGCGGGTGAGCAGTTCTTC.

This clonotype showed up many times. CDR3 DNA sequence: TGTGCCAGCAGCGCCCGGACAGGGGACAGCTGGGATGAGCAGTTCTTC. This gives the protein CASSARTGDSWDEQFF. The J gene is TRBJ2-1, the V gene TRBV9, with TRBD1 matching over 9 bases. The germline CDR1 and CDR2 sequences are SGDLS and YYNGEE. The CDR3 contains 16 residues. After removal of 3 bases from V and 8 bases from J, the junction contained 12 bases not matched to a gene.

The chain carries TRBV20-1 and TRBJ2-5; 9 nucleotides agree with TRBD1. Per germline, CDR1 DFQATT and CDR2 SNEGSKA (reference sequence). The trim removed 5 bases at V and 4 bases at J, leaving 5 bases unmatched. This CDR3 has 13 amino acids. The CDR3 protein is CSAWDRESETQYF. DNA for the CDR3: TGCAGTGCTTGGGACAGGGAGTCAGAGACCCAGTACTTC.

Points on this clonotype: Compared with germline, one end of the junction differs, possibly owing to a read error. The J gene is TRBJ2-7, the V gene TRBV7-7, with 12 bases fitting TRBD2. The length of the CDR3 is 17 residues. Germline V CDR1 and CDR2: SSHAT, FNYEAQ (reference sequence). The CDR3 sequence is CASSPRASGRAGYEQYF. The CDR3 bases are TGTGCTAGCAGCCCCCGGGCTAGCGGGAGGGCCGGCTACGAGCAGTACTTC.

This clonotype was seen a few times. The chain recombines TRBV12-3 or TRBV12-4 with TRBJ1-3, with 7 positions matching TRBD1. The CDR3 loop spans 15 amino acids. V lost 7 bases, J lost 4 bases, and 10 bases stayed unmatched. CDR3 residues: CASNASGGQGNTIYF. In DNA form, the CDR3 reads TGTGCCAGCAACGCGTCAGGGGGGCAAGGAAACACCATATATTTT.

V usage is TRBV3-1 and J usage is TRBJ1-1, with a possible D match to TRBD1 (5 bases). The CDR3 totals 14 residues. In germline, CDR1 is LGHDT, CDR2 YNNKEL (reference sequence). Trimming took 3 bases from V and 4 from J, leaving 12 bases between them. The CDR3 nucleotides read TGTGCCAGCAGCCAGGGGGGACTGACCACTGAAGCTTTCTTT. This sequence encodes CASSQGGLTTEAFF.

This clonotype was counted ten times or more. This chain joins TRBV5-5 and TRBJ2-1, with 11 nucleotides matching TRBD2. The V and J ends lost 6 bases and 7 bases, in that order; junction bases with no gene match: 6. Germline assignment: CDR1 SGHKS and CDR2 YYEKEE (reference sequence). CDR3 size: 14 residues. This CDR3 is CASILAGGRNEQFF. DNA of the CDR3: TGTGCCAGCATCTTAGCGGGGGGGCGAAATGAGCAGTTCTTC.